Presented here are 7 T cell receptor beta chains from one specimen sequenced in a study of T cells in women clearing cervical HPV infection. Generated by immunoSEQ multiplex PCR, the TCRdb table keeps only in-frame clones and is missing some. The sample totals some 31,000 clones. The sample comprised blood buffy coat. All receptors derive from a woman aged 18-70 years with a cervical HPV16 infection that either progressed to CIN3+ or cleared (not recorded which).

Points on this clone: From the germline J gene comes the end of the CDR3, since the read stops 3 residues before it. The V and J genes are TRBV5-1 and TRBJ2-5; 7 nucleotides match TRBD2. In germline, CDR1 is SGHRS, CDR2 YFSETQ. The CDR3 sequence is 16 residues long. Unmatched junction bases numbered 6, after V lost 0 bases and J lost 1 base. The covered CDR3 bases are TGCGCCAGCAGCTTGGCTCCTAGCGGAAGCCAAGAGACC. Protein sequence: CASSLAPSGSQET. The entire CDR3 protein reads CASSLAPSGSQETQYF.

A remark on this clone: The read halts 3 residues ahead of the CDR3 end, with the missing end drawn from the germline J gene. This chain uses TRBV30 with TRBJ1-2; D is ambiguous. V lost 4 bases and J lost 2, with 8 bases in between. CDR3 length: 12 residues. The germline gives CDR1 GTSNPN, CDR2 SVGIG (reference sequence). The covered CDR3 bases are TGTGCCTGGACAGGATCAAACTATGGC. Translation: CAWTGSNYG. The whole CDR3 protein is CAWTGSNYGYTF.

As regards this clone: Coverage ceases 3 residues before the CDR3 finishes, and the germline J gene fills in the end. This chain joins TRBV19 and TRBJ2-1; 10 bases map to TRBD1. The CDR3 consists of 15 residues. Germline CDR1 and CDR2: LNHDA and SQIVND (reference sequence). V lost 6 bases to trimming and J lost 8 bases; unmatched junction nucleotides: 10. The CDR3: CASSTGTGVIDEQFF. CDR3 bases read: TGTGCCAGTAGCACCGGGACAGGGGTAATCGATGAG.

Note on this clone: The read is 3 residues too short to cover the CDR3 end, so that end is filled in from the germline J gene. The chain recombines TRBV19 with TRBJ2-5; tentatively, D is TRBD1 (5 bases). Deletions cut 5 bases from V and 3 bases from J, with 13 bases between. This CDR3 comprises 14 residues. CDR1 and CDR2 from the germline V gene are LNHDA and SQIVND (reference sequence). This chain's CDR3 is CASSYQGTKETQYF. The sequenced CDR3 bases are TGTGCCAGTAGTTACCAGGGTACTAAAGAGACC.

A word on this clone: The read ends 3 residues early relative to the CDR3; the germline J gene fills the gap. The chain uses TRBV12-3 or TRBV12-4 and TRBJ2-2; D might be TRBD1 or TRBD2, each matching 6 bases. This CDR3 contains 17 residues. The part of the CDR3 DNA that was read is TGTGCCAGCAGTTTGGTCCCCACAGGGCGGGATAATGAAAAG. Translation: CASSLVPTGRDNEK. The whole CDR3 region reads CASSLVPTGRDNEKLFF.

CDR3 protein: CSGGDSRNTEAFF. The part of the CDR3 DNA that was read is TGCAGCGGGGGGGACAGTAGAAACACTGAA. The V gene is TRBV29-1, the J gene TRBJ1-1, with 7 positions matching TRBD1. The CDR3 is cut off 3 residues early in the read; its end comes from the germline J gene. The CDR3 extends over 13 amino acids. CDR1 is SQVTM and CDR2 is ANQGSEA in the germline V gene. After removal of 7 bases from V and 2 bases from J, the junction contained 7 bases not matched to a gene.

As concerns this clone: From the germline J gene comes the end of the CDR3, since the read stops 3 residues before it. The V gene is TRBV29-1, the J gene TRBJ1-2; 7 bases match TRBD1. The CDR3 is made up of 14 amino acids. J was trimmed by 0 bases and V by 5 bases; bases with no gene match: 6. From germline, CDR1 is SQVTM and CDR2 ANQGSEA. The CDR3 loop is CSVSRQGANYGYTF. The CDR3 bases that were read are TGCAGCGTTTCACGACAGGGTGCTAACTATGGC.